Each of the 4 T cell receptor beta chains below was sequenced from the same sample in a study of patients with pleural tuberculosis. TCRdb redid the calling of the reads with MiXCR, one entry per CDR3 protein. This table has under 30,000 distinct CDR3 sequences, more than 15% appearing once. The sequenced sample was peripheral blood. These receptors were taken from a human donor with pleural tuberculosis.

This clonotype was counted ten times or more. This sequence joins TRBV27 and TRBJ2-5; D is perhaps TRBD1 (5 bases). The CDR3 is 16 amino acids. V dropped 10 bases and J dropped 1 base, with 22 bases sitting between them. The germline V gene encodes CDR1 MNHEY and CDR2 SMNVEV (reference sequence). CDR3 amino acids: CATTESPDSLQETQYF. In nucleotides, the CDR3 is TGTGCCACAACGGAGTCCCCAGACAGCCTCCAAGAGACCCAGTACTTC.

As regards this clonotype: The CDR3 end shows no conserved phenylalanine or tryptophan, and so a read error is likely. The chain employs TRBV30 and TRBJ2-7; 7 nucleotides match TRBD1. The length of the CDR3 is 14 residues. J gave up 0 bases and V 2 bases, and 4 bases lay outside the gene matches. Germline V gene lookup returns CDR1 GTSNPN and CDR2 SVGIG (reference sequence). DNA for the CDR3: TGTGCCTGGAGTCAGGACAGGATCTCCTACGAGCAGTACCTC. It is translated as CAWSQDRISYEQYL.

This clonotype was seen at least ten times. The J gene is TRBJ2-1, the V gene TRBV5-1; TRBD2 agrees at 7 bases. Per the germline V gene, CDR1 is SGHRS and CDR2 is YFSETQ. The V gene end was trimmed by 3 bases and the J gene end by 7 bases; junction bases not matched to a gene: 10. CDR3 length: 15 amino acids. The chain's CDR3 is CASSWGETSRNEQFF. CDR3 DNA: TGCGCCAGCAGCTGGGGGGAGACTAGCAGGAATGAGCAGTTCTTC.

About this clonotype itself: Being one base from a much bigger clone, this may be a read error. The CDR3 nucleotides read TGTGCCAGTAGTCCCCGAGGACAGGAGGCAAGCTACGAGCAGTACTTC. This encodes CASSPRGQEASYEQYF. V gene TRBV19 combines with J gene TRBJ2-7; 7 bases match TRBD1. Germline loops: CDR1 LNHDA, CDR2 SQIVND (reference sequence). CDR3 size: 16 residues. V gave up 5 bases and J gave up 3 bases; unmatched junction bases: 13.